These 18 T cell receptor beta chains originate from one sample sequenced in a study of T-cell reconstitution after alpha-beta-depleted transplantation in children. Preparing the TCRbeta library involved the use of unique molecular identifiers. TCRdb re-analysed the PCR reads in MiXCR, keeping a single row per CDR3 protein. The top ten hold about a fifth of the sample, which has 90,000 to 100,000 distinct CDR3 sequences, less than 25% seen once. The sample was PBMCs, taken before TCRalphabeta/CD19-depleted stem cell transplant. The receptors here all came from a boy younger than 10 with acute lymphoblastic leukemia, due to receive a stem cell transplant.

This clonotype appeared a few times. This chain uses TRBV5-1 with TRBJ2-5; D perhaps matches TRBD2 (7 bases). The CDR3 spans 16 residues. V was trimmed by 2 bases and J by 5 bases, leaving 19 bases between them. Germline V gene sequence: CDR1 SGHRS, CDR2 YFSETQ. The CDR3, as DNA: TGCGCCAGCAGCTTCGGGGGGCAGGTTGAGGAGGAGACCCAGTACTTC. Protein: CASSFGGQVEEETQYF.

The rearrangement links TRBV20-1 to TRBJ2-5; either TRBD1 or TRBD2 may supply D (5 bases each). Trimming took 7 bases from V and 5 from J, leaving 11 bases between them. The CDR3 has 11 residues. The V gene's germline CDR1 is DFQATT and CDR2 SNEGSKA (reference sequence). The CDR3, as DNA: TGCAGTGTCGGGACCCAGGAGACCCAGTACTTC. Translation gives CSVGTQETQYF.

Only a few counts were recorded for this clonotype. The rearrangement links TRBV7-8 to TRBJ2-5; a possible D gene is TRBD2 (6 bases). CDR1 is SGHVS and CDR2 is FQNEAQ in the germline V gene. This CDR3 has 15 residues. The ends were cut back, 4 bases at V and 4 bases at J, with 16 bases in the middle. CDR3 in amino acids: CASSSAEGQAETQYF. DNA of the CDR3: TGTGCCAGCAGCTCGGCGGAGGGGCAGGCAGAGACCCAGTACTTC. The entire variable domain, with the rest obtained from reference TRBV7-8 and TRBJ2-5, is as follows: GAGVSQSPRYKVAKRGQDVALRCDPISGHVSLFWYQQALGQGPEFLTYFQNEAQLDKSGLPSDRFFAERPEGSVSTLKIQRTQQEDSAVYLCASSSAEGQAETQYFGPGTRLLVL.

This clonotype has a handful of counts. J is TRBJ2-7 and V is TRBV3-1, with 7 bases fitting TRBD1. Germline CDR1 and CDR2: LGHDT and YNNKEL (reference sequence). The junction had 8 bases not matched to a gene; V was cut back by 3 bases and J by 0 bases. This CDR3 is built from 16 residues. The CDR3, as DNA: TGTGCCAGCAGCCAGGCCCAGACAGGGAGCTCCTACGAGCAGTACTTC. It specifies CASSQAQTGSSYEQYF.

The rearrangement joins TRBV20-1 to TRBJ2-1; possible D gene TRBD1, 6 bases. V lost 6 bases and J lost 2, with 8 bases in between. The germline gives CDR1 DFQATT, CDR2 SNEGSKA (reference sequence). The CDR3 is made up of 12 amino acids. In DNA form, the CDR3 reads TGCAGTGCCTGGGGGCCCTACAATGAGCAGTTCTTC. Translating gives CSAWGPYNEQFF.

This clonotype was detected once. The genes are TRBV7-2 and TRBJ1-1, with 7 nucleotides matching TRBD1. This CDR3 has 16 residues. Germline-derived CDR1 and CDR2 are SGHTA and FQGNSA. V was pared by 6 bases and J by 1 base, with 11 bases of the junction left unmatched. For the CDR3, the DNA is TGTGCCAGCAGATCCAACCCGGGACAGAGGAACACTGAAGCTTTCTTT. This gives the protein CASRSNPGQRNTEAFF.

In this sample, this clonotype turned up a few times. The chain combines TRBV28 with TRBJ1-2; no clear D. Trimming removed 8 bases at V and 7 bases at J, with 14 bases between. Germline V CDR1 and CDR2: MDHEN, SYDVKM. This CDR3 comprises 12 residues. The CDR3 bases are TGTGCCAGCCGCGTCGCCGCCGGTGGCTACACCTTC. Translated: CASRVAAGGYTF.

This clonotype has more than one count but fewer than ten. V usage is TRBV12-3 or TRBV12-4 and J usage is TRBJ2-3, with 9 bases aligning to TRBD1. The CDR3 length is 15 residues. Trimming removed 5 bases from V and 0 bases from J; junction bases left unmatched: 3. This CDR3 is CASSGQGRSTDTQYF. CDR3 bases: TGTGCCAGCAGTGGACAGGGGCGGAGCACAGATACGCAGTATTTT.

This sequence joins TRBV7-9 and TRBJ2-2; TRBD1 aligns across 8 bases. This CDR3 region has 16 residues. V lost 2 bases, J lost 5 bases, and 7 bases stayed unmatched. Germline CDR1 and CDR2: SEHNR and FQNEAQ (reference sequence). CDR3 sequence reads: CASSLTPRGRTGELFF. CDR3 nucleotide sequence: TGTGCCAGCAGCTTAACTCCCAGGGGGCGTACCGGGGAGCTGTTTTTT.

The table lists this clonotype with many counts. J is TRBJ1-2 and V is TRBV5-1; a possible D gene is TRBD1 (5 bases). Germline loops: CDR1 SGHRS, CDR2 YFSETQ. The V and J ends lost 0 bases and 4 bases respectively, with 10 bases between them. The CDR3 length is 14 residues. The CDR3 region has the DNA TGCGCCAGCAGCTTGGCAGGGACGGGCTATGGCTACACCTTC. It codes for CASSLAGTGYGYTF.

The V and J genes are TRBV19 and TRBJ2-7, with 7 bases matching TRBD2. Unmatched junction bases numbered 13, after V lost 6 bases and J lost 5 bases. Germline lookup yields CDR1 LNHDA and CDR2 SQIVND (reference sequence). This CDR3 has 15 amino acids. DNA of the CDR3: TGTGCCAGTAGCCCGGGACTACCACACAGACACGAGCAGTACTTC. Its translation: CASSPGLPHRHEQYF.

The gene calls are TRBV7-9 and TRBJ2-3, with D hard to call. CDR1 is SEHNR and CDR2 is FQNEAQ in the germline V gene (reference sequence). This CDR3 has 16 amino acids. Trimming pared 5 bases from V and 3 bases from J, leaving 18 bases between. The CDR3 spells CASSLIPYLGTDTQYF. CDR3 DNA: TGTGCCAGCAGCCTAATCCCTTACCTAGGGACAGATACGCAGTATTTT.

This clonotype has at least ten counts. The chain recombines TRBV6-1 with TRBJ2-3; D may be TRBD2 (6 bases). Looked up from germline, CDR1 is MNHNS and CDR2 is SASEGT. The CDR3 is 16 amino acids. V lost 0 bases and J 2 bases, leaving 12 bases between the germline ends. CDR3 bases: TGTGCCAGCAGTGAAGCTAGCGGAGGGGCCACAGATACGCAGTATTTT. This codes for CASSEASGGATDTQYF.

This clonotype was found many times. J is TRBJ2-3 and V is TRBV29-1; D is uncertain. Per the germline V gene, CDR1 is SQVTM and CDR2 is ANQGSEA. The CDR3 is 13 residues long. The V gene lost 2 bases and the J gene lost 4 bases, with 10 bases spanning the gap. Here the CDR3 DNA reads TGCAGCGTTGAAATTCGTCGGGCAGATACGCAGTATTTT. It codes for CSVEIRRADTQYF.

This clonotype was found a few times. The rearrangement joins TRBV5-5 to TRBJ1-2; D unresolved. Germline V gene lookup returns CDR1 SGHKS and CDR2 YYEKEE (reference sequence). The CDR3 has 14 residues. V gave up 4 bases and J gave up 4 bases, with 14 bases separating them. The CDR3 spells CASSVKTATYGYTF. The CDR3 DNA is TGTGCCAGCAGCGTCAAAACAGCCACCTATGGCTACACCTTC.

This clonotype has only one observation. The chain combines TRBV15 with TRBJ2-1; D ambiguous. V was trimmed by 4 bases and J by 4 bases, leaving 5 bases between them. CDR1 is LNHNV, CDR2 YYDKDF, per germline (reference sequence). The CDR3 contains 12 residues. This CDR3 reads CATSIGYNEQFF. The DNA for the CDR3 is TGTGCCACCAGCATCGGGTACAATGAGCAGTTCTTC.

The chain has TRBV5-1 and TRBJ2-7; D gene uncertain. The CDR3 spans 12 residues. V was shortened by 2 bases and J by 3 bases, with 6 bases between the two germline ends. The germline V gene encodes CDR1 SGHRS and CDR2 YFSETQ. CDR3 bases: TGCGCCAGCAGCTTCCCGGACTACGAGCAGTACTTC. Amino acid sequence: CASSFPDYEQYF.

The V gene is TRBV18, the J gene TRBJ2-1, with 7 bases matching TRBD1. This CDR3 is built from 16 residues. J lost 8 bases, V lost 1 base, and 11 bases had no gene match. Germline V gives CDR1 KGHSH, CDR2 LQKENI. The CDR3 reads CASSPQPGGRGDEQFF. Here the CDR3 DNA reads TGTGCCAGCTCACCACAACCAGGGGGTCGGGGAGATGAGCAGTTCTTC.